A selection of T cell receptor beta chains follows, all from one sample in a study of regulatory T cells in long-lasting Graves disease. TCRdb fed the multiplex PCR reads into MiXCR, producing one record per CDR3 protein. The sample records approximately 360,000 distinct CDR3 sequences, less than 30% being singletons. The sequencing here drew on peripheral blood mononuclear cells (PBMCs), taken when the disease was refractory, from a patient treated with antithyroid drugs. These receptors all come from a woman aged 40-49 years with Graves disease. Each CDR3 is given with its conserved first and last residue. The D gene is left open where the match is weak. Expanded clones are given a class, and other clones once, few, many or no size at all.

d_gene,j_gene,abundance,v_gene,CDR3aa,CDR3nt
NA,TRBJ1-1,many,TRBV28,CASSLRVQGLMNTEAFF,TGTGCCAGCAGTTTGAGGGTGCAGGGACTAATGAACACTGAAGCTTTCTTT
NA,TRBJ2-1,NA,TRBV11-2,CASRRQGGDNEQFF,TGTGCCAGCAGGAGACAGGGAGGTGACAATGAGCAGTTCTTC
NA,TRBJ1-6,many,TRBV11-2,CASSLVNGGPNSPLHF,TGTGCCAGCAGCTTAGTTAATGGAGGGCCCAATTCACCCCTCCACTTT
NA,TRBJ2-1,NA,TRBV27,CASSISRRHEQFF,TGTGCCAGCAGTATTTCGAGGCGGCATGAGCAGTTCTTC
NA,TRBJ2-7,NA,TRBV5-4,CTSSSQNSYEQYF,TGTACCAGCAGCTCACAAAACAGCTACGAGCAGTACTTC
TRBD2,TRBJ2-3,NA,TRBV12-3/TRBV12-4,CASSRTTSGPWDTQYF,TGTGCCAGCAGTCGAACGACTAGCGGACCTTGGGATACGCAGTATTTT
TRBD1,TRBJ1-1,NA,TRBV7-3,CASSFTGGRKDTEAFF,TGTGCCAGCAGCTTCACAGGGGGCAGGAAAGACACTGAAGCTTTCTTT
NA,TRBJ2-7,few,TRBV9,CASRKGTTYEQYF,TGTGCCAGCCGAAAGGGAACAACCTACGAGCAGTACTTC
NA,TRBJ1-6,few,TRBV6-2/TRBV6-3,CASSYSFSGQDYSYNSPLHF,TGTGCCAGCAGTTACTCCTTCAGCGGGCAGGATTACTCCTATAATTCACCCCTCCACTTT
TRBD1,TRBJ1-6,NA,TRBV6-1,CAGRDRGNSPLHF,TGTGCCGGCCGGGACAGGGGTAATTCACCCCTCCACTTT
NA,TRBJ2-2,NA,TRBV24-1,CATSAFSGGELFF,TGTGCCACCAGTGCCTTTTCAGGCGGGGAGCTGTTTTTT
NA,TRBJ2-7,NA,TRBV20-1,CSASPTGIVYEQYF,TGCAGTGCTAGCCCTACCGGGATAGTATACGAGCAGTACTTC
TRBD2,TRBJ2-2,few,TRBV10-3,CAISGVGLVLAGDNGELFF,TGTGCCATCAGTGGCGTTGGATTGGTGCTAGCGGGAGATAACGGGGAGCTGTTTTTT
TRBD1,TRBJ2-1,few,TRBV28,CASSQTGQGAITYNEQFF,TGTGCCAGCAGTCAAACTGGACAGGGGGCAATCACCTACAATGAGCAGTTCTTC
NA,TRBJ1-1,many,TRBV11-2,CASSLDGGSTAFF,TGTGCCAGCAGCTTAGACGGCGGCTCGACAGCTTTCTTT
NA,TRBJ2-1,NA,TRBV7-2,CASSPLAVEGGEQFF,TGTGCCAGCAGCCCCCTCGCCGTAGAGGGGGGTGAGCAGTTCTTC
TRBD1,TRBJ2-2,many,TRBV28,CASRRQGTGTGELFF,TGTGCCAGCAGAAGACAGGGAACGGGGACCGGGGAGCTGTTTTTT
TRBD2,TRBJ2-7,NA,TRBV4-2,CASSHGGRSYEQYF,TGTGCCAGCAGCCACGGCGGGAGGTCCTACGAGCAGTACTTC
NA,TRBJ2-3,NA,TRBV28,CASPRTASTDTQYF,TGTGCCAGCCCTCGGACAGCTAGCACAGATACGCAGTATTTT
NA,TRBJ2-5,many,TRBV11-2,CASSLRGGVWSQETQYF,TGTGCCAGCAGCTTAAGGGGTGGCGTTTGGTCCCAAGAGACCCAGTACTTC
TRBD2,TRBJ2-1,few,TRBV7-8,CASSLRGTTPYNEQFF,TGTGCCAGCAGCCTACGAGGGACTACCCCCTACAATGAGCAGTTCTTC
TRBD2,TRBJ2-3,NA,TRBV11-3,CASSPPLAGSQDTQYF,TGTGCCAGCAGCCCCCCGCTAGCGGGATCTCAAGATACGCAGTATTTT
TRBD1,TRBJ2-7,few,TRBV2,CASSPGTGHYEQYF,TGTGCCAGCTCACCCGGGACAGGCCACTACGAGCAGTACTTC
TRBD1,TRBJ1-4,many,TRBV28,CASSSGTGSTNEKLFF,TGTGCCAGCAGTTCCGGGACAGGGTCAACTAATGAAAAACTGTTTTTT
TRBD1,TRBJ2-2,NA,TRBV6-2/TRBV6-3,CASRVTGMDRVNTGELFF,TGTGCCAGCAGGGTCACGGGAATGGACAGGGTGAACACCGGGGAGCTGTTTTTT
TRBD2,TRBJ2-7,few,TRBV6-4,CASRGLAGVITTHYEQYF,TGTGCCAGCAGAGGACTAGCGGGAGTGATTACAACCCACTACGAGCAGTACTTC
NA,TRBJ2-7,many,TRBV4-1,CASSQDPPLF,TGCGCCAGCAGCCAAGATCCACCACTCTTC
TRBD1,TRBJ2-7,NA,TRBV19,CASSTELTGQGEQYF,TGTGCCAGTAGTACCGAACTGACAGGGCAAGGCGAGCAGTACTTC
NA,TRBJ2-3,few,TRBV7-9,CASSANYLRQYF,TGTGCCAGCAGCGCGAACTACCTAAGACAGTATTTT
TRBD1,TRBJ2-4,few,TRBV28,CASSKDRRTGGILAKNIQYF,TGTGCCAGCAGCAAGGACCGAAGGACAGGGGGAATACTAGCCAAAAACATTCAGTACTTC
NA,TRBJ1-5,NA,TRBV6-1,CASSENRGQPQHF,TGTGCCAGCAGTGAAAACCGGGGTCAGCCCCAGCATTTT
NA,TRBJ2-7,once,TRBV7-2,CASSLGPGEGYEQYF,TGTGCCAGCAGCCTTGGGCCAGGAGAGGGCTACGAGCAGTACTTC
NA,TRBJ2-7,many,TRBV20-1,CSARELLVGEQYF,TGCAGTGCTAGAGAACTCCTAGTAGGCGAGCAGTACTTC
TRBD1,TRBJ1-6,many,TRBV28,CASRSGTGDVYSPLHF,TGTGCCAGCAGGTCCGGGACAGGGGATGTTTATTCACCCCTCCACTTT
TRBD1,TRBJ2-7,NA,TRBV20-1,CSALLRGQLYEQYF,TGCAGTGCCCTGCTGAGGGGACAGCTCTACGAGCAGTACTTC